These T cell receptor beta chains were read from a single sample in a study of T cell changes during pregnancy in multiple sclerosis. Here immunoSEQ multiplex PCR was the method, and the copy in TCRdb shows in-frame clones only, minus some. The sample holds tens of thousands of clones; over 90% are singletons and the top ten take around 0.86%. The material was peripheral blood, obtained in the third trimester of pregnancy. The receptor set was obtained from a female donor with multiple sclerosis, enrolled in a pregnancy study. The CDR3 runs from the conserved cysteine through the conserved F or W. D genes are given only for firm matches. Part of the rows lack a size; the others show once, few, many or a class for expanded clones.

V	size	D	J	CDR3	DNA
TRBV5-1	.	TRBD2	TRBJ2-5	CASNEAGAYETQYF	TGCGCCAGTAACGAAGCGGGAGCTTATGAGACCCAGTACTTC
TRBV2	.	TRBD1	TRBJ2-3	CASSRDRRTDTQYF	TGTGCCAGCAGCCGGGACAGACGCACAGATACGCAGTATTTT
TRBV4-1	.	TRBD1	TRBJ2-2	CASSLQLSGTVNTGELFF	TGCGCCAGCAGCCTCCAACTTTCCGGGACAGTGAACACCGGGGAGCTGTTTTTT
TRBV7-2	.	TRBD1	TRBJ2-7	CASSLGTGAYEQYF	TGTGCCAGCAGCTTGGGGACAGGGGCCTACGAGCAGTACTTC
TRBV4-1	.	TRBD1	TRBJ2-7	CASSRSGQGGVYEQYF	TGCGCCAGCAGTCGTTCGGGACAGGGGGGGGTCTACGAGCAGTACTTC
TRBV11-2	.	TRBD1	TRBJ2-2	CASSSTDRERGELFF	TGTGCCAGCAGCTCGACGGACAGGGAGAGAGGGGAGCTGTTTTTT
TRBV19	.	.	TRBJ2-7	CASSIGNGQTYEQYF	TGTGCCAGTAGTATAGGGAACGGACAAACCTACGAGCAGTACTTC
TRBV11-2	.	TRBD2	TRBJ2-5	CASRRLAGSGEETQYF	TGTGCCAGCAGGAGACTAGCGGGATCGGGGGAAGAGACCCAGTACTTC
TRBV4-1	.	.	TRBJ2-5	CASSQVTTGVTQYF	TGCGCCAGCAGCCAAGTCACTACAGGAGTGACCCAGTACTTC
TRBV9	.	TRBD1	TRBJ2-5	CASSVQGQQETQYF	TGTGCCAGCAGTGTCCAGGGACAGCAAGAGACCCAGTACTTC
TRBV5-7	.	TRBD1	TRBJ1-5	CASNSGTGGYQPQHF	TGTGCCAGCAACTCCGGGACAGGGGGGTATCAGCCCCAGCATTTT
TRBV7-6	once	TRBD2	TRBJ2-1	CASSPGISGRGYNEQFF	TGTGCCAGCAGCCCAGGGATTAGCGGGAGGGGATACAATGAGCAGTTCTTC
TRBV5-1	.	.	TRBJ1-3	CASSLLGGNGNTIYF	TGCGCCAGCAGCTTGTTGGGGGGAAATGGAAACACCATATATTTT
TRBV5-1	.	.	TRBJ2-7	CASSPDSLAYSYEQYF	TGCGCCAGCAGCCCGGATTCCCTAGCTTATTCCTACGAGCAGTACTTC
TRBV9	.	.	TRBJ2-3	CASSPLGDTQYF	TGTGCCAGCAGCCCCCTCGGGGATACGCAGTATTTT